This T cell receptor beta chain was sequenced for a study of OX40 agonist ivuxolimab in advanced cancers. Whole-study context: Aged roughly 20 to 85 with a mean of 60 years, they were less than 90% male.

Generated by immunoSEQ multiplex PCR, the TCRdb table keeps only in-frame clones and is missing some. In the table there are 80,000 to 95,000 clones, roughly 94% of which are singletons. Germline CDR1 reads SGHRS; CDR2 reads YFSETQ. This CDR3 spans 16 amino acids. The ends lost 4 bases at V and 5 bases at J; junction bases unmatched: 13. The receptor comes from an adult with an advanced solid tumor such as melanoma, head and neck, liver or kidney cancer. The source material was CD4+ or CD8+ T cells sorted from blood, sampled in a trial of the OX40 agonist ivuxolimab. The genes are TRBV5-1 and TRBJ2-7; TRBD1 aligns across 9 bases. CDR3 in DNA: TGCGCCAGCAGCCCCCCCCCGGGACAGGGAGTCCACGAGCAGTACTTC. Translation: CASSPPPGQGVHEQYF.